These 16 T cell receptor beta chains were all obtained from the same sample, sequenced in a study of shared clonotypes between healthy human individuals. Generated by immunoSEQ multiplex PCR, the TCRdb table keeps only in-frame clones and is missing some. The top ten clones hold more than 0.1% of a sample with some 2.1 million clones, around 95% of them seen once. The sample was naive CD4+ T cells sorted from blood. Subset reported: CD45RA+ positively selected. The receptors were gathered from a man aged 18 to 30 in good health.

J is TRBJ1-1 and V is TRBV2, with TRBD1 matching 7 bases. V lost 5 bases and J lost 4; bases outside the gene matches: 7. The CDR3 runs to 14 residues. The germline V gene has CDR1 SNHLY and CDR2 FYNNEI. The CDR3 bases are TGTGCCAGCAGTTCCTCACAGGGGCTCACTGAAGCTTTCTTT. Translation gives CASSSSQGLTEAFF.

V is TRBV9 and J is TRBJ1-1; the D gene is possibly TRBD1 (5 bases). The V end was cut by 0 bases, the J end by 3 bases, with 9 bases between. The CDR3 consists of 14 residues. Germline V lookup: CDR1 SGDLS, CDR2 YYNGEE. The CDR3 loop reads CASSVGDPYTEAFF. DNA of the CDR3: TGTGCCAGCAGCGTAGGGGACCCTTACACTGAAGCTTTCTTT.

This clone is a singleton in its sample. This sample includes further DNA sequences coding for the same CDR3. The V call is TRBV10-3, the J call TRBJ2-3, with 9 bases fitting TRBD1. Per the germline V gene, CDR1 is ENHRY and CDR2 is SYGVKD. The junction had 4 bases not matched to a gene; V was cut back by 3 bases and J by 3 bases. The CDR3 extends over 15 amino acids. The CDR3 sequence: CAISEGTGRTDTQYF. In DNA, the CDR3 is TGTGCCATCAGTGAAGGGACAGGGAGGACAGATACGCAGTATTTT.

V is TRBV30 and J is TRBJ1-3, with no clear D. V lost 2 bases and J lost 0, with 8 bases in between. The length of the CDR3 is 14 residues. The V gene's germline CDR1 is GTSNPN and CDR2 SVGIG (reference sequence). The CDR3 coding sequence is TGTGCCTGGAGTCCCCCCGTCTCTGGAAACACCATATATTTT. Translated: CAWSPPVSGNTIYF.

This chain links TRBV27 with TRBJ1-6; possible D gene TRBD1, 6 bases. The CDR3 spans 15 residues. Trimming removed 5 bases at V and 6 bases at J, with 14 bases between. Germline V CDR1 and CDR2: MNHEY, SMNVEV (reference sequence). CDR3 in amino acids: CASSIGGGGNSPLHF. In DNA form, the CDR3 reads TGTGCCAGCAGTATAGGGGGGGGCGGTAATTCACCCCTCCACTTT.

Only one count was recorded for this clone. The genes are TRBV5-8 and TRBJ2-7, with unresolved D. The germline V gene encodes CDR1 SGHTS and CDR2 YDEGEE. CDR3 length: 11 residues. V shed 3 bases and J shed 7 bases, with 8 bases lying between them. CDR3 region: CASSSYLEQYF. The DNA of the CDR3 is TGTGCCAGCAGCTCCTATTTGGAGCAGTACTTC.

The chain joins TRBV19 to TRBJ1-4; TRBD1 might be the D (5 bases). The V end was cut by 0 bases, the J end by 8 bases, with 13 bases between. This CDR3 comprises 15 residues. Germline CDR1 and CDR2: LNHDA and SQIVND (reference sequence). CDR3 sequence (DNA): TGTGCCAGTAGTATAGATGGGGACCCGACCGAAAAACTGTTTTTT. This translates into CASSIDGDPTEKLFF.

The V gene is TRBV18, the J gene TRBJ1-3, with 10 bases matching TRBD1. The CDR3 extends over 18 amino acids. V lost 3 bases and J lost 0; bases outside the gene matches: 8. Germline V gene sequence: CDR1 KGHSH, CDR2 LQKENI. CDR3 sequence (DNA): TGTGCCAGCTCACCCCGGGACAGGGGAGCTTACTCTGGAAACACCATATATTTT. Translating it yields CASSPRDRGAYSGNTIYF. Variable domain in full (rest from reference TRBV18 and TRBJ1-3): NAGVMQNPRHLVRRRGQEARLRCSPMKGHSHVYWYRQLPEEGLKFMVYLQKENIIDESGMPKERFSAEFPKEGPSILRIQQVVRGDSAAYFCASSPRDRGAYSGNTIYFGEGSWLTVV.

V usage is TRBV25-1 and J usage is TRBJ2-1; D gene unclear. Between the trimmed V and J ends, which lost 4 bases and 8 bases, there was a span of 9 bases. The CDR3 is 12 residues long. Per the germline V gene, CDR1 is MGHDK and CDR2 is SYGVNS. CDR3 bases: TGTGCCAGCAGTGGTAATAGTGATGAGCAGTTCTTC. It specifies CASSGNSDEQFF. Combining the CDR3 with reference TRBV25-1 and TRBJ2-1 gives the whole variable domain EADIYQTPRYLVIGTGKKITLECSQTMGHDKMYWYQQDPGMELHLIHYSYGVNSTEKGDLSSESTVSRIRTEHFPLTLESARPSHTSQYLCASSGNSDEQFFGPGTRLTVL.

The rearrangement links TRBV6-5 to TRBJ1-2; D gene uncertain. This CDR3 has 13 amino acids. V gave up 7 bases and J gave up 0 bases, with 9 bases separating them. Germline CDR1 and CDR2: MNHEY and SVGAGI. The CDR3 reads CASTSGANYGYTF. For the CDR3, the DNA is TGTGCCAGCACCTCAGGAGCTAACTATGGCTACACCTTC.

The chain couples TRBV30 to TRBJ1-5; D not certain. V was cut by 0 bases and J by 10 bases, with 19 bases left in between. Germline-derived CDR1 and CDR2 are GTSNPN and SVGIG (reference sequence). The CDR3 is 15 residues long. The CDR3 here is CAWSVGQVPTSPQHF. In DNA form, the CDR3 reads TGTGCCTGGAGTGTAGGTCAGGTCCCAACCAGCCCCCAGCATTTT.

Here the CDR3 DNA reads TGTGCCTGGACAGGACTGGATATCGCCGGGGAGCTGTTTTTT. It translates to CAWTGLDIAGELFF. The chain carries TRBV30 and TRBJ2-2, with a possible D match to TRBD2 (5 bases). V was shortened by 4 bases and J by 6 bases, with 15 bases between the two germline ends. Germline V gives CDR1 GTSNPN, CDR2 SVGIG (reference sequence). The CDR3 has 14 amino acids. Full variable domain (remainder filled in from reference TRBV30 and TRBJ2-2): SQTIHQWPATLVQPVGSPLSLECTVEGTSNPNLYWYRQAAGRGLQLLFYSVGIGQISSEVPQNLSASRPQDRQFILSSKKLLLSDSGFYLCAWTGLDIAGELFFGEGSRLTVL.

The chain has TRBV5-1 and TRBJ2-4; 8 positions match TRBD1. The CDR3 has 18 amino acids. Trimming took 3 bases from V and 3 from J; bases not matched to a gene: 14. Germline assignment: CDR1 SGHRS and CDR2 YFSETQ. The CDR3 here is CASSSDHRGSLGKNIQYF. The CDR3 DNA sequence: TGCGCCAGCAGCTCGGACCACAGGGGGAGCTTAGGCAAAAACATTCAGTACTTC. The full variable domain, its missing parts supplied by reference TRBV5-1 and TRBJ2-4, is KAGVTQTPRYLIKTRGQQVTLSCSPISGHRSVSWYQQTPGQGLQFLFEYFSETQRNKGNFPGRFSGRQFSNSRSEMNVSTLELGDSALYLCASSSDHRGSLGKNIQYFGAGTRLSVL.

The chain couples TRBV27 to TRBJ2-7, with D perhaps TRBD1 (5 bases). Germline V gives CDR1 MNHEY, CDR2 SMNVEV (reference sequence). CDR3 size: 13 residues. V was pared by 7 bases and J by 4 bases, with 14 bases between. The CDR3 region has the DNA TGTGCCAGCACCCTCGGTAGGGGTTACGAGCAGTACTTC. It yields the protein CASTLGRGYEQYF.

The chain recombines TRBV7-2 with TRBJ1-2; maybe TRBD1 (5 bases). The CDR3 sequence is 15 residues long. Per the germline V gene, CDR1 is SGHTA and CDR2 is FQGNSA. Trimming left V 1 base short and J 2 bases short, with 11 bases between. The DNA of the CDR3 is TGTGCCAGCAGCTTAGGTGGGGGACCAAACTATGGCTACACCTTC. It specifies CASSLGGGPNYGYTF.

The rearrangement links TRBV30 to TRBJ2-1; possible D gene TRBD2, 5 bases. V lost 5 bases and J lost 6, with 20 bases in between. The CDR3 consists of 15 residues. Germline V gene lookup returns CDR1 GTSNPN and CDR2 SVGIG (reference sequence). CDR3 sequence (DNA): TGTGCCTGGGGGGTTGGTGCGGGTTCATTCAATGAGCAGTTCTTC. Its translation is CAWGVGAGSFNEQFF.